The 4 T cell receptor beta chains below were found in one sample sequenced in a study of read filtering for tumor transcriptome and immune sequencing. The library was built from about 400 ng RNA with molecular barcoded adaptors for alpha/delta and beta/gamma chains. Via MiXCR, TCRdb re-called the reads, giving one row per CDR3 protein. The sample gives about 46,000 distinct CDR3 sequences, about a fifth of which show up once; 30% to 45% is in the top ten. Sequencing input: a population of CD138-negative cells sorted from bone marrow. The receptors were gathered from a donor aged 40 or older with multiple myeloma.

The rearrangement links TRBV2 to TRBJ2-3, with TRBD2 identical over 7 bases. This CDR3 contains 15 residues. Germline loops: CDR1 SNHLY, CDR2 FYNNEI. After removal of 7 bases from V and 6 bases from J, the junction contained 13 bases not matched to a gene. CDR3 coding DNA: TGTGCCAGCACAGGGTGGCCGCGGGAGACGGATACGCAGTATTTT. The encoded protein is CASTGWPRETDTQYF.

The V gene is TRBV5-1, the J gene TRBJ1-1, with D unclear. The CDR3 spans 14 residues. Trimming took 1 base from V and 1 from J, leaving 8 bases between them. Germline assignment: CDR1 SGHRS and CDR2 YFSETQ. CDR3 sequence: CASSLRTGNTEAFF. The CDR3 nucleotides are TGCGCCAGCAGCTTGCGGACTGGGAACACTGAAGCTTTCTTT.

This clonotype was counted at least ten times. This chain joins TRBV6-2 or TRBV6-3 and TRBJ2-1, with 11 bases aligning to TRBD1. The germline V gene encodes CDR1 MNHEY and CDR2 SVGEGT. The CDR3 sequence is 14 residues long. V was pared by 8 bases and J by 7 bases, with 7 bases of the junction left unmatched. The CDR3 sequence is CASSGTGGRNEQFF. The CDR3 coding sequence is TGTGCCAGCTCGGGGACAGGGGGGAGAAATGAGCAGTTCTTC.

This clonotype came up many times. In DNA form, the CDR3 reads TGTGCCAGCAGCGGGGCTTGGCTAGCGGCGAACACCGGGGAGCTGTTTTTT. Translating gives CASSGAWLAANTGELFF. This chain connects TRBV3-1 to TRBJ2-2; 7 bases align to TRBD2. Germline CDR1 reads LGHDT; CDR2 reads YNNKEL (reference sequence). The CDR3 is 17 amino acids. J was trimmed by 0 bases and V by 5 bases; bases with no gene match: 9.